The present T cell receptor beta chain was sequenced within a study of shared clonotypes between healthy human individuals. The study's findings and limits: Clonotypes not shared had lower generation probabilities than those common to all four donors.

This CDR3 is built from 12 residues. V gave up 4 bases and J gave up 7 bases, with 7 bases separating them. Germline CDR1 is MDHEN and CDR2 is SYDVKM. TCRdb's copy holds only in-frame clones and misses some; the assay was immunoSEQ multiplex PCR. The sample lists over 2 million clones, about 90% occurring once. This clone came up once. What it binds is unknown. At the DNA level, this CDR3 is encoded by other sequences in the same sample as well. Healthy HIV-negative adults without recent acute infections or vaccinations served as donors. The donors were all Caucasian adults (living in Nashville, Tennessee).

The specimen was naive CD4+ T cells from PBMCs. Subset described: CD45RA+ positively selected. The receptor comes from a man aged 18-30 years in good health. Some clones in this sample may be carry-over from other donors' samples. This chain joins TRBV28 and TRBJ1-4; possible D gene TRBD1, 5 bases. The CDR3 region has the DNA TGTGCCAGCAGTTCTGGGGGTGAAAAACTGTTTTTT. This sequence encodes CASSSGGEKLFF.